The 10 T cell receptor beta chains given below trace back to one sample, sequenced in a study of technical replicates of blood from a few donors. Profiling relied on immunoSEQ multiplex PCR, and the TCRdb table lists in-frame clones only, not all of them. The sample lists 60,000 to 80,000 clones, roughly nine tenths occurring once. Sequenced sample: T cells isolated from PBMCs. The receptors were sampled from a human donor in good health.

The gene calls are TRBV11-3 and TRBJ1-1, with D unresolved. Deletions cut 1 base from V and 1 base from J, with 10 bases between. This CDR3 has 15 amino acids. Germline-derived CDR1 and CDR2 are SGHNT and YENEEA. The CDR3 loop is CASSLGAGRNTEAFF. DNA for the CDR3: TGTGCCAGCAGCTTAGGGGCAGGTCGGAACACTGAAGCTTTCTTT. Full variable domain (remainder filled in from reference TRBV11-3 and TRBJ1-1): EAGVVQSPRYKIIEKKQPVAFWCNPISGHNTLYWYLQNLGQGPELLIRYENEEAVDDSQLPKDRFSAERLKGVDSTLKIQPAELGDSAVYLCASSLGAGRNTEAFFGQGTRLTVV.

The chain has TRBV29-1 and TRBJ1-3; a weak D match, TRBD1 (5 bases). Trimming left V 6 bases short and J 4 bases short, with 7 bases between. Germline V gene lookup returns CDR1 SQVTM and CDR2 ANQGSEA. CDR3 length: 11 residues. CDR3 region: CSVTGGNTIYF. Written as DNA, the CDR3 is TGCAGCGTCACAGGAGGAAACACCATATATTTT.

The chain carries TRBV5-6 and TRBJ2-7; no firm D call. The germline V gene encodes CDR1 SGHDT and CDR2 YYEEEE. The germline V and J ends were trimmed by 0 bases and 6 bases, with 16 bases remaining between them. This CDR3 is built from 15 residues. The CDR3 DNA follows: TGTGCCAGCAGCTTGGCCCTGGCATTCCCGGGCGAGCAGTACTTC. Its translation: CASSLALAFPGEQYF. The full variable domain, in which reference TRBV5-6 and TRBJ2-7 provide the parts outside the CDR3, is DAGVTQSPTHLIKTRGQQVTLRCSPKSGHDTVSWYQQALGQGPQFIFQYYEEEERQRGNFPDRFSGHQFPNYSSELNVNALLLGDSALYLCASSLALAFPGEQYFGPGTRLTVT.

This clone was detected once. This chain joins TRBV4-2 and TRBJ2-7; perhaps TRBD1 as D (6 bases). Per germline, CDR1 LGHNA and CDR2 YNFKEQ. Trimming left V 1 base short and J 7 bases short, with 14 bases between. CDR3 length: 14 amino acids. The CDR3 bases are TGTGCCAGCAGCCAAGGGACAGACCTGGAGGAGCAGTACTTC. It encodes CASSQGTDLEEQYF.

In DNA, the CDR3 is TGTGCCAGCAGCGTAGACTATGCCTCCTACAATGAGCAGTTCTTC. Protein sequence: CASSVDYASYNEQFF. The V gene is TRBV9, the J gene TRBJ2-1, with unresolved D. Germline CDR1 is SGDLS and CDR2 is YYNGEE. Trimming took off 0 bases at V and 0 bases at J, with 7 bases between the two ends. The CDR3 covers 15 residues.

The CDR3 protein is CASSSREWSDTQYF. CDR3 sequence (DNA): TGTGCCAGCAGCTCGCGGGAGTGGTCAGATACGCAGTATTTT. This chain uses TRBV11-2 with TRBJ2-3; TRBD2 matches at 7 bases. Germline V CDR1 and CDR2: SGHAT, FQNNGV. Trimming took 4 bases from V and 4 from J; bases not matched to a gene: 5. CDR3 length equals 14 residues.

This clone is a singleton in its sample. V gene TRBV5-1 combines with J gene TRBJ2-3; 9 bases are a match to TRBD1. The CDR3 is 15 residues long. The germline gives CDR1 SGHRS, CDR2 YFSETQ. Trimming removed 2 bases from V and 3 bases from J; junction bases left unmatched: 4. CDR3 residues: CASSFRDRVTDTQYF. CDR3 nucleotides: TGCGCCAGCAGCTTCCGGGACAGGGTAACAGATACGCAGTATTTT.

This clone has just a few counts. The V gene is TRBV27, the J gene TRBJ1-1; 8 nucleotides agree with TRBD1. Germline V gene sequence: CDR1 MNHEY, CDR2 SMNVEV (reference sequence). The CDR3 is made up of 13 amino acids. Unmatched junction bases numbered 5, after V lost 5 bases and J lost 6 bases. CDR3 amino acids: CASSPQGDAEAFF. The DNA of the CDR3 is TGTGCCAGCAGTCCACAGGGGGACGCTGAAGCTTTCTTT.

This clone came up once. The chain carries TRBV2 and TRBJ1-2; possibly TRBD1 for D (6 bases). The CDR3 spans 14 residues. Trimming removed 2 bases from V and 3 bases from J, with 10 bases in between. Per the germline V gene, CDR1 is SNHLY and CDR2 is FYNNEI. The CDR3 bases are TGTGCCAGCAGTGAAAACAGGGCCGACTATGGCTACACCTTC. Residues: CASSENRADYGYTF.

The chain links TRBV2 to TRBJ2-1; 11 bases are shared with TRBD2. Germline V lookup: CDR1 SNHLY, CDR2 FYNNEI. This CDR3 spans 15 amino acids. V shed 3 bases, J shed 7 bases, and the junction held 5 bases outside the gene matches. CDR3 loop: CASSDLASGRNEQFF. The CDR3 nucleotides read TGTGCCAGCAGTGACTTGGCTAGCGGGAGGAATGAGCAGTTCTTC.